Sequencing of this T cell receptor (beta chain) was carried out in a study of shared clonotypes between healthy human individuals. Assay: immunoSEQ multiplex PCR; the TCRdb copy retains only in-frame clones and omits some. The sample consists of roughly 660,000 clones, less than 95% of them appearing once. The CDR3 has 15 amino acids. The V gene's germline CDR1 is SGHDT and CDR2 YYEEEE. Trimming left V 2 bases short and J 1 base short, with 12 bases between. The specimen was memory CD8+ T cells from PBMCs. Subset specified: CD45RO+ cells pooled with CCR7-negative TemRA cells. This receptor was obtained from a man aged 18 to 30 in good health. Some clones in this sample may be carry-over from other donors' samples. The rearrangement links TRBV5-6 to TRBJ1-1, with D hard to call. CDR3 region: CASSLTTAWNTEAFF. The CDR3 DNA reads TGTGCCAGCAGCTTAACAACGGCCTGGAACACTGAAGCTTTCTTT.